The rows below give T cell receptor beta chains drawn from one sample of a study of identical twins. Using its own MiXCR run on the 5' RACE reads, TCRdb lists one record per CDR3 protein. The repertoire holds over 500,000 distinct CDR3 sequences, with roughly 21% as singletons. Another study also made use of these data, one on T cells expressing NK-cell markers.

Sequencing input: CD4+ T cells sorted from blood. The receptors originated from a woman in her late teens or twenties in good health. CDR3s include the opening cysteine and the closing phenylalanine or tryptophan. Each record gives: J gene, D gene, clone size, V gene, CDR3 protein, CDR3 DNA. The D gene is left open where the match is weak. Clone size is shown for a subset of rows, as once, few, many or a class of expanded clone.

TRBJ2-1 | TRBD2 | few | TRBV11-2 | CASSLKVTVAGAGNEQFF | TGTGCCAGCAGCTTAAAAGTAACAGTTGCGGGAGCTGGCAATGAGCAGTTCTTC
TRBJ2-3 | TRBD2 | - | TRBV12-3/TRBV12-4 | CASRRTSGSPDTQYF | TGTGCCAGCAGAAGGACTAGCGGGAGTCCGGATACGCAGTATTTT
TRBJ2-1 | TRBD1 | many | TRBV15 | CATSREQGYLREQFF | TGTGCCACCAGCAGAGAACAGGGGTATCTGCGAGAGCAGTTCTTC
TRBJ2-6 | TRBD2 | - | TRBV10-3 | CAISPSEGLATGANVLTF | TGTGCCATCAGTCCATCCGAGGGACTAGCAACTGGGGCCAACGTCCTGACTTTC
TRBJ2-3 | TRBD2 | - | TRBV7-2 | CASREAGGPSSTDTQYF | TGTGCCAGCAGGGAAGCGGGAGGGCCCAGTAGCACAGATACGCAGTATTTT
TRBJ1-2 | - | few | TRBV20-1 | CSAIQGTNYGYTF | TGCAGTGCTATCCAGGGAACTAACTATGGCTACACCTTC
TRBJ2-5 | - | few | TRBV20-1 | CSASADLQETQYF | TGCAGTGCTTCGGCGGACCTCCAAGAGACCCAGTACTTC
TRBJ2-7 | TRBD1 | - | TRBV5-1 | CASSFPGQSLEQYF | TGCGCCAGCAGCTTCCCGGGACAGTCCCTCGAGCAGTACTTC
TRBJ2-7 | - | few | TRBV20-1 | CSANSGSLNEQYF | TGCAGTGCAAATAGCGGTTCCCTCAACGAGCAGTACTTC
TRBJ2-7 | TRBD2 | few | TRBV7-9 | CASSLKGSGSAYEQYF | TGTGCCAGCAGCTTAAAGGGGAGCGGGAGCGCCTACGAGCAGTACTTC
TRBJ2-2 | - | - | TRBV12-3/TRBV12-4 | CASSSPYDTGELFF | TGTGCCAGCAGTTCCCCATATGACACCGGGGAGCTGTTTTTT
TRBJ2-5 | - | few | TRBV11-2 | CASSWARETQYF | TGTGCCAGCAGCTGGGCTCGGGAGACCCAGTACTTC
TRBJ1-2 | TRBD1 | - | TRBV7-3 | CASSSAQDRVYGYTF | TGTGCCAGCAGCTCAGCCCAGGACAGGGTCTATGGCTACACCTTC
TRBJ1-4 | - | - | TRBV7-2 | CASSLREDEKLFF | TGTGCCAGCAGCTTAAGGGAGGATGAAAAACTGTTTTTT
TRBJ2-7 | - | few | TRBV7-9 | CASRLGASTYEQYF | TGTGCCAGCCGACTCGGCGCGTCGACCTACGAGCAGTACTTC
TRBJ2-7 | - | - | TRBV20-1 | CSARDGSNYEQYF | TGCAGTGCTAGGGACGGCAGCAACTACGAGCAGTACTTC
TRBJ2-1 | - | - | TRBV20-1 | CSARDRTGNEQFF | TGCAGTGCTAGAGATCGGACCGGCAATGAGCAGTTCTTC
TRBJ2-1 | - | - | TRBV20-1 | CSAHAGGPNNEQFF | TGCAGTGCTCACGCTGGGGGGCCGAACAATGAGCAGTTCTTC
TRBJ2-3 | - | - | TRBV2 | CASSEDLISADTQYF | TGTGCCAGCAGTGAGGACTTAATATCGGCAGATACGCAGTATTTT
TRBJ2-1 | TRBD2 | few | TRBV10-3 | CAISTTGGRADEQFF | TGTGCCATCAGCACTACTGGCGGGAGGGCCGATGAGCAGTTCTTC
TRBJ1-2 | - | - | TRBV12-3/TRBV12-4 | CASRSPLGGGNYGYTF | TGTGCCAGCAGATCACCCCTAGGGGGTGGTAACTATGGCTACACCTTC
TRBJ2-1 | TRBD2 | - | TRBV5-4 | CASRRLAGGRDEQFF | TGTGCCAGCAGACGCCTCGCGGGGGGGCGCGATGAGCAGTTCTTC
TRBJ1-5 | - | few | TRBV10-3 | CAISGQISNQPQHF | TGTGCCATCAGTGGACAAATTAGCAATCAGCCCCAGCATTTT
TRBJ2-1 | TRBD2 | - | TRBV10-3 | CAISEPNSHGTSGSREQFF | TGTGCCATCAGTGAGCCTAACTCACACGGGACTAGCGGGAGCCGCGAGCAGTTCTTC
TRBJ2-3 | TRBD1 | few | TRBV7-9 | CASSPRQGSRSDTQYF | TGTGCCAGCAGCCCAAGACAGGGGTCAAGGTCGGATACGCAGTATTTT
TRBJ2-1 | TRBD1 | - | TRBV15 | CATSRGGDRVRNEQFF | TGTGCCACCAGCCGAGGGGGGGACAGGGTTCGGAATGAGCAGTTCTTC
TRBJ2-5 | TRBD1 | few | TRBV6-1 | CASSDGTGARETQYF | TGTGCCAGCAGTGACGGGACAGGGGCGCGTGAGACCCAGTACTTC
TRBJ1-5 | TRBD1 | - | TRBV20-1 | CSARSPFTGGLNQPQHF | TGCAGTGCTAGAAGCCCCTTCACAGGGGGCCTCAATCAGCCCCAGCATTTT
TRBJ2-2 | - | - | TRBV21-1 | CASLELFF | TGTGCCAGCCTGGAGCTGTTTTTT
TRBJ1-1 | - | few | TRBV12-3/TRBV12-4 | CASSSRQFQAFF | TGTGCCAGCAGCTCCCGACAGTTCCAAGCTTTCTTT
TRBJ1-1 | - | - | TRBV6-2/TRBV6-3 | CASTPERGSAEAFF | TGTGCCAGCACTCCGGAGAGGGGGTCGGCTGAAGCTTTCTTT
TRBJ1-1 | - | few | TRBV20-1 | CSASRQVGVEAFF | TGCAGTGCTAGCAGACAGGTCGGAGTTGAAGCTTTCTTT
TRBJ2-7 | - | - | TRBV20-1 | CSVPESPRAYEQYF | TGCAGTGTCCCAGAATCCCCTCGGGCCTACGAGCAGTACTTC
TRBJ2-7 | - | - | TRBV20-1 | CSAREQTSAYEQYF | TGCAGTGCTAGAGAACAGACAAGTGCCTACGAGCAGTACTTC
TRBJ2-1 | TRBD2 | few | TRBV6-2/TRBV6-3 | CASSYPGLLSDEQFF | TGTGCCAGCAGTTACCCGGGACTACTTTCAGATGAGCAGTTCTTC
TRBJ2-1 | - | many | TRBV5-1 | CASSLGAGYSYNEQFF | TGCGCCAGCAGCTTGGGAGCGGGCTACTCCTACAATGAGCAGTTCTTC
TRBJ2-1 | - | few | TRBV7-9 | CASSPSSLSYNEQFF | TGTGCCAGCAGCCCGTCTAGTCTCTCCTACAATGAGCAGTTCTTC
TRBJ2-7 | - | few | TRBV19 | CASSIVSGRTYEQYF | TGTGCCAGTAGTATAGTGAGTGGACGGACCTACGAGCAGTACTTC
TRBJ1-2 | - | few | TRBV12-3/TRBV12-4 | CASTPRGGGGYTF | TGTGCCAGCACCCCGAGGGGCGGGGGTGGCTACACCTTC
TRBJ2-7 | TRBD2 | - | TRBV7-2 | CASSLGSSGRPYEQYF | TGTGCCAGCAGCTTGGGTAGTAGCGGGAGACCCTACGAGCAGTACTTC
TRBJ2-7 | TRBD1 | - | TRBV2 | CASMGTGPSYEQYF | TGTGCCAGCATGGGGACAGGGCCCTCCTACGAGCAGTACTTC
TRBJ1-1 | - | - | TRBV20-1 | CSATPGTDVTEAFF | TGCAGTGCTACCCCCGGGACGGACGTCACTGAAGCTTTCTTT
TRBJ1-1 | TRBD1 | few | TRBV5-1 | CASSSGQGPAIEAFF | TGCGCCAGCAGCTCCGGACAGGGCCCCGCCATTGAAGCTTTCTTT
TRBJ2-7 | - | - | TRBV15 | CATSEGLENEQYF | TGTGCCACCAGCGAAGGGCTTGAGAACGAGCAGTACTTC
TRBJ1-5 | - | - | TRBV3-1 | CASSQGSGVDQPQHF | TGTGCCAGCAGCCAAGGATCAGGGGTAGACCAGCCCCAGCATTTT
TRBJ2-5 | TRBD2 | - | TRBV3-1 | CASSHLLAGGGQTQYF | TGTGCCAGCAGCCATTTGCTAGCGGGAGGTGGACAGACCCAGTACTTC
TRBJ2-7 | TRBD2 | few | TRBV12-3/TRBV12-4 | CASGSGRSYEQYF | TGTGCCAGCGGTAGCGGGAGGTCATACGAGCAGTACTTC
TRBJ1-2 | TRBD1 | - | TRBV29-1 | CSVTPDRGSYGYTF | TGCAGCGTTACCCCGGACAGGGGCTCCTATGGCTACACCTTC
TRBJ1-5 | TRBD1 | many | TRBV12-3/TRBV12-4 | CASSSQTGSIFGQPQHF | TGTGCCAGCAGTTCACAGACAGGGAGTATCTTCGGTCAGCCCCAGCATTTT
TRBJ2-3 | TRBD2 | - | TRBV20-1 | CSAYRTSGGADTQYF | TGCAGTGCCTACAGGACTAGCGGGGGGGCAGATACGCAGTATTTT
TRBJ1-2 | - | few | TRBV10-3 | CAISELVGGTGYTF | TGTGCCATCAGTGAGCTGGTCGGCGGGACTGGCTACACCTTC
TRBJ2-7 | TRBD2 | few | TRBV5-4 | CASSLAGLGTYEQYF | TGTGCCAGCAGCTTGGCGGGACTAGGCACCTACGAGCAGTACTTC